These 20 T cell receptor beta chains originate from one sample sequenced in a study of tumor and adjacent non-tumor tissue in lung cancer. The template was RNA from unsorted bulk tissue. The normal lung tissue was taken more than 3 cm from the tumor edge. The library came from three nested PCR rounds adapted from ARM-PCR protocols. TCRdb redid the calling of the multiplex PCR reads with MiXCR, one entry per CDR3 protein. Of tens of thousands of distinct CDR3 sequences in the sample, 80% to 90% were seen once. The specimen was distant non-tumor lung tissue. Source of these receptors: a man aged 55 to 69 with non-small cell lung cancer.

A remark on this clonotype: The junction differs from germline at one of its ends, possibly a read error. V is TRBV11-2 and J is TRBJ1-6; the D gene is possibly TRBD1 (5 bases). In germline, CDR1 is SGHAT, CDR2 FQNNGV. The CDR3 runs 15 residues. The CDR3 nucleotides read TGTGCCAGCAGCTTAGGGGGGGACTATAATTCACCCCTCCTCTTT. It encodes CASSLGGDYNSPLLF.

This clonotype has just one count. The junction shows a germline mismatch at one end, possibly a read error. The chain couples TRBV5-4 to TRBJ2-2, with a tentative D call TRBD2 (7 bases). Germline V gene data show CDR1 as SGHNT and CDR2 as YYREEE (reference sequence). This CDR3 has 17 amino acids. The CDR3 DNA reads TGTGCTAGCAGCCTCCCTGCGGGGGCGTCGAACACGGGGGAGCGGTTCTTT. This sequence encodes CASSLPAGASNTGERFF.

In its sample, this clonotype was seen once. Lacking the conserved final phenylalanine or tryptophan, this CDR3 likely reflects a read error. The chain employs TRBV11-3 and TRBJ2-3; D tentatively reads TRBD1 or TRBD2 (5 bases each). CDR1 and CDR2 (germline): SGHNT, YENEEA. The CDR3 runs 15 residues. The CDR3 region has the DNA TGCGCCAGCAGCCTCGCTCTAGGGGACGGGGATACGCAGTATTTA. Translation gives CASSLALGDGDTQYL.

Concerning this clonotype: An end of the junction differs from the germline gene, which may be a read error. This rearrangement joins TRBV6-5 to TRBJ2-2, with 9 bases that match TRBD1. The CDR3 sequence is 16 residues long. In germline, CDR1 is MNHEY, CDR2 SVGAGI. Here the CDR3 reads CTSSYSGTGHGGELFF. CDR3 DNA: TGTACCAGCAGTTACTCTGGGACAGGGCATGGCGGGGAGCTATTTTTT.

The chain couples TRBV29-1 to TRBJ2-1; 11 bases line up with TRBD2. The germline gives CDR1 SQVTM, CDR2 ANQGSEA. This CDR3 is built from 14 residues. The CDR3 sequence: CRAHLGTSGSRQFF. The CDR3 DNA follows: TGCAGAGCGCATCTGGGGACTAGCGGTAGTCGGCAGTTCTTC.

This clonotype has a single count. One junction end disagrees with the germline gene, perhaps due to a read error. The chain carries TRBV5-6 and TRBJ2-5, with TRBD2 matching over 13 bases. The CDR3 totals 17 residues. Germline CDR1 and CDR2: SGHDT and YYEEEE. The CDR3 region is CASSLWISGLAGEIQYF. CDR3 DNA: TGTGCCAGCAGCTTGTGGATCTCTGGACTAGCGGGAGAGATCCAGTACTTC.

This clonotype was observed a handful of times. A much larger clone sits a single nucleotide away, making a read error possible. This rearrangement joins TRBV6-1 to TRBJ2-3; the match to TRBD2 covers 13 bases. Germline values: CDR1 MNHNS, CDR2 SASEGT. The CDR3 consists of 15 residues. The CDR3 coding sequence is TGTGCCAGCGGTGAAGGACTAGCGGGGGCAGATACGCAGTATTTT. Encoded protein: CASGEGLAGADTQYF.

The chain couples TRBV29-1 to TRBJ2-1, with TRBD2 matching 8 bases. The CDR3 contains 13 residues. The germline CDR1 and CDR2 sequences are SQVTM and ANQGSEA. J gave up 7 bases and V 3 bases, and 5 bases lay outside the gene matches. DNA of the CDR3: TGCAGCGTTGACGGGACTAGTGTTAATGAGCAGTTCTTC. Translation gives CSVDGTSVNEQFF.

Worth noting for this clonotype: This is likely a read error, given that the CDR3 carries no conserved phenylalanine or tryptophan at its end. The CDR3 coding sequence is TGTGCCAGCAGTTTGGGACTGGATCGGGAGGGGCAAGAGACCCAGTACTTA. Protein sequence: CASSLGLDREGQETQYL. This rearrangement joins TRBV12-3 or TRBV12-4 to TRBJ2-5; 8 bases map to TRBD2. Trimming took 3 bases from V and 2 from J; bases not matched to a gene: 11. This CDR3 comprises 17 residues.

This clonotype is a singleton in its sample. A single base separates this from a much larger clone, so it may be a read error. This chain joins TRBV7-9 and TRBJ1-2; 7 bases agree with TRBD1. The germline V gene encodes CDR1 SEHNR and CDR2 FQNEAQ (reference sequence). The CDR3 length is 15 residues. The CDR3: CAISLGGTTLYGYTF. The CDR3 coding sequence is TGTGCCATCAGCTTAGGGGGCACCACTCTCTATGGCTACACCTTC.

A note on this clonotype: An end of the junction does not agree with germline; a read error may underlie this. This chain joins TRBV4-3 and TRBJ1-1, with TRBD1 as a possible D gene (6 bases). Germline-derived CDR1 and CDR2 are LGHNA and YSLEER. The length of the CDR3 is 17 residues. CDR3 DNA sequence: TGCGCTAGCAGCCACGACGTTCCGGACAGTCCGGGCACTGAAGCTTTCTTT. Translation: CASSHDVPDSPGTEAFF.

A remark on this clonotype: A much larger clone differs from this one at a single base, so this may be a read error. V gene TRBV20-1 combines with J gene TRBJ1-1; tentative D call: TRBD1 (5 bases). Germline V gene data show CDR1 as DFQATT and CDR2 as SNEGSKA (reference sequence). V gave up 8 bases and J gave up 0 bases, with 16 bases separating them. This CDR3 spans 14 amino acids. CDR3: CSTSGGGMNTEAFF. The DNA of the CDR3 is TGCAGTACCAGCGGGGGGGGTATGAACACTGAAGCTTTCTTT.

The sample holds one count of this clonotype. One end of the junction varies from germline; a read error may be responsible. V is TRBV6-2 or TRBV6-3 and J is TRBJ2-1; possibly TRBD2 for D (5 bases). The CDR3 contains 17 residues. Germline V gives CDR1 MNHEY, CDR2 SVGEGT. The CDR3 protein is CVSSYSLGAEGMNEQFF. For the CDR3, the DNA is TGTGTCAGCAGTTACTCCCTGGGAGCGGAAGGCATGAATGAGCAGTTCTTC.

With respect to this clonotype: A much larger clone lies one base from this, so it may be a read error. This sequence joins TRBV5-8 and TRBJ2-3; TRBD2 matches at 14 bases. Germline values: CDR1 SGHTS, CDR2 YDEGEE. CDR3 size: 16 residues. CDR3 sequence: CASSKGTSGSTVTQYF. For the CDR3, the DNA is TGTGCCAGCTCGAAGGGGACTAGCGGGAGCACAGTTACGCAGTATTTT.

This clonotype has just one count. The junction differs from germline at one of its ends, possibly a read error. The chain combines TRBV4-1 with TRBJ1-2; 7 bases fit TRBD1. This CDR3 has 16 amino acids. CDR1 and CDR2 (germline): MGHRA, YSYEKL. The CDR3 sequence is CTSSPGGTGDYYDYIF. DNA of the CDR3: TGCACCAGCAGCCCCGGTGGAACAGGGGACTACTATGACTACATCTTC.

This clonotype showed up many times. With a much larger clone just one base away, this may be a read error. This sequence joins TRBV6-2 or TRBV6-3 and TRBJ2-1; TRBD2 matches at 9 bases. CDR1 and CDR2 from the germline V gene are MNHEY and SVGEGT. The CDR3 sequence is 17 residues long. The DNA for the CDR3 is TGTGCCAGCAGTTACTCCCTGGGAGCGGGAGGCATGAATGAGCAGCTCTTC. Its translation: CASSYSLGAGGMNEQLF.

Concerning this clonotype itself: A read error may account for a junction end that differs from germline. This chain links TRBV11-2 with TRBJ2-7; the D gene is possibly TRBD2 (6 bases). Germline V gene data show CDR1 as SGHAT and CDR2 as FQNNGV. The CDR3 consists of 17 residues. CDR3 bases: TGTGCCAGCAGCTTAGACGGAAGGGAGGTGGGAATATACGAGCAGTATTTC. Its translation is CASSLDGREVGIYEQYF.

This clonotype was counted a single time. Compared with germline, one end of the junction differs, possibly owing to a read error. The chain uses TRBV19 and TRBJ1-1, with 7 bases identical to TRBD1. Germline lookup yields CDR1 LNHDA and CDR2 SQIVND (reference sequence). This CDR3 contains 13 residues. CDR3 region: CASTDRARTEVFF. Here the CDR3 DNA reads TGTGCCAGTACTGACAGGGCGAGGACTGAAGTTTTCTTT.

Comment on this clonotype: At one boundary the junction diverges from the germline segment, which might be a read error. The V and J genes are TRBV5-6 and TRBJ1-1; D ambiguous. Germline CDR1 is SGHDT and CDR2 is YYEEEE. The CDR3 extends over 15 amino acids. The CDR3 protein is CASSPMDRTNTEASF. The CDR3 nucleotides read TGTGCCAGCAGCCCGATGGATAGAACGAACACTGAAGCTTCCTTT.

The chain is built from TRBV5-1 and TRBJ2-2, with D possibly being TRBD2 (6 bases). Germline assignment: CDR1 SGHRS and CDR2 YFSETQ. Trimming removed 10 bases from V and 5 bases from J, with 24 bases in between. This CDR3 is built from 16 residues. Here the CDR3 reads CASARLTGDRTGELFF. CDR3 in DNA: TGCGCCTCTGCGAGGCTAACGGGAGATCGGACCGGGGAGCTGTTTTTT.